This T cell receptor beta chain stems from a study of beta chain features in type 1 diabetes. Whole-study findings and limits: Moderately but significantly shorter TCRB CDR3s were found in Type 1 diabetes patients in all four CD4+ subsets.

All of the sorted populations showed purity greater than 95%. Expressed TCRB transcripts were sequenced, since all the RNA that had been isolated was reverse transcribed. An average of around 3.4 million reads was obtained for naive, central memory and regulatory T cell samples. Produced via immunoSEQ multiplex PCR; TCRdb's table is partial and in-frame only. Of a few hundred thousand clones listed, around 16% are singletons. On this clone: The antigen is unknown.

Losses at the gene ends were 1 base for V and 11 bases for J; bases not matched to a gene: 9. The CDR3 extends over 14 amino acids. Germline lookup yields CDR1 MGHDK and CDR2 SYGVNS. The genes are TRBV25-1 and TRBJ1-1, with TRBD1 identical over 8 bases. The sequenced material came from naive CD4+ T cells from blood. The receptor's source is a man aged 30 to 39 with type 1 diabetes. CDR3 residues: CASSEWSGQGEAFF. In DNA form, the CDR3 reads TGTGCCAGCAGTGAATGGAGTGGACAGGGTGAGGCTTTCTTT.